Each of the 9 T cell receptor beta chains below was sequenced from the same sample in a study of CXCR3-negative and CXCR3-positive naive CD8 T cells. Preparation of TRB cDNA libraries relied on 5' RACE carrying UMI labels. TCRdb reprocessed the 5' RACE reads, keeping one entry per CDR3 protein, no DNA. This sample's table reports thousands of distinct CDR3 sequences. The sequenced sample was naive CXCR3- CD8+ T cells from blood. Subset of the sample: CD45RO-CCR7+CD27+CD95- naive CD8+ T cells lacking CXCR3 (TNR3-). The receptors come from a human donor in good health. Some clones in this sample may be carry-over from other donors' samples.

V and J are TRBV29-1 and TRBJ2-1; with no DNA, the TCRdb D assignment of TRBD1 cannot be verified. This CDR3 is 13 amino acids long. Germline V gives CDR1 SQVTM, CDR2 ANQGSEA. CDR3 residues: CSVVWTGGNEQFF.

V and J are TRBV2 and TRBJ2-7; TCRdb picks TRBD1, but there is no DNA to check that call. Germline CDR1 reads SNHLY; CDR2 reads FYNNEI. The CDR3 sequence is 13 residues long. Here the CDR3 reads CASSEIGGPEQYF. Full variable domain (remainder filled in from reference TRBV2 and TRBJ2-7): EPEVTQTPSHQVTQMGQEVILRCVPISNHLYFYWYRQILGQKVEFLVSFYNNEISEKSEIFDDQFSVERPDGSNFTLKIRSTKLEDSAMYFCASSEIGGPEQYFGPGTRLTVT.

The chain has TRBV29-1 and TRBJ2-7; with no DNA, the TCRdb D assignment of TRBD1 cannot be verified. The CDR3 contains 14 residues. Germline V gives CDR1 SQVTM, CDR2 ANQGSEA. The chain's CDR3 is CSVELRDSPYEQYF.

This clonotype registers medium-sized (0.01 to 0.1%) by frequency. The chain couples TRBV12-3 or TRBV12-4 to TRBJ1-1. The CDR3 covers 11 residues. CDR3 in amino acids: CASRPGSEAFF.

This clonotype shows up as medium-sized by frequency. This rearrangement joins TRBV29-1 to TRBJ2-3. CDR1 and CDR2 from the germline V gene are SQVTM and ANQGSEA. The CDR3 has 13 residues. The CDR3 sequence: CSVSGEGTDTQYF.

V gene TRBV2 combines with J gene TRBJ2-3; checking the TCRdb D call of TRBD2 is not possible without DNA. Germline values: CDR1 SNHLY, CDR2 FYNNEI. This CDR3 is built from 18 residues. CDR3 loop: CAASPTSGSGGSTDTQYF. Filled out from reference TRBV2 and TRBJ2-3, the complete variable domain reads EPEVTQTPSHQVTQMGQEVILRCVPISNHLYFYWYRQILGQKVEFLVSFYNNEISEKSEIFDDQFSVERPDGSNFTLKIRSTKLEDSAMYFCAASPTSGSGGSTDTQYFGPGTRLTVL.

The chain joins TRBV6-6 to TRBJ2-5. CDR3 size: 13 residues. The V gene's germline CDR1 is MNHNY and CDR2 SVGAGI (reference sequence). This chain's CDR3 is CASTPIGEETQYF.

This chain connects TRBV29-1 to TRBJ2-3; the TCRdb call, TRBD1, lacks DNA for checking. This CDR3 comprises 13 residues. Germline loops: CDR1 SQVTM, CDR2 ANQGSEA. This CDR3 reads CSVYGQDTDTQYF.

The rearrangement joins TRBV4-1 to TRBJ1-2; the D gene TCRdb calls, TRBD1, cannot be checked with no DNA. Germline values: CDR1 MGHRA, CDR2 YSYEKL. CDR3 length equals 15 residues. The chain's CDR3 is CASSQVAGGNYGYTF.